A selection of T cell receptor beta chains follows, all from one sample in a study of OX40 agonist ivuxolimab in advanced cancers. Data came from immunoSEQ multiplex PCR; TCRdb stores just in-frame clones and leaves some out. The repertoire consists of approximately 68,000 clones, with approximately 82% occurring once and the leading ten covering approximately 6.7%. The sample here was CD4+ or CD8+ T cells sorted from blood, taken in a trial of the OX40 agonist ivuxolimab. All receptors derive from an adult with an advanced solid tumor such as melanoma, head and neck, liver or kidney cancer. Both conserved end residues are part of each CDR3. The D gene is left open where the match is weak. Not all rows give a size; the values are once, few, many and, for expanded clones, a class.

v_call: TRBV7-3
clone_size: .
d_call: .
j_call: TRBJ2-5
cdr3_aa: CASSLWGQETQYF
cdr3_nt: TGTGCCAGCAGCTTATGGGGGCAAGAGACCCAGTACTTC

v_call: TRBV15
clone_size: .
d_call: .
j_call: TRBJ1-3
cdr3_aa: CATSRPGSSGNTIYF
cdr3_nt: TGTGCCACCAGCAGACCAGGTTCCTCTGGAAACACCATATATTTT

v_call: TRBV15
clone_size: .
d_call: .
j_call: TRBJ1-1
cdr3_aa: CATSRDGMNTEAFF
cdr3_nt: TGTGCCACCAGCAGAGACGGCATGAACACTGAAGCTTTCTTT

v_call: TRBV6-6
clone_size: .
d_call: .
j_call: TRBJ2-7
cdr3_aa: CASSYFQEGEQYF
cdr3_nt: TGTGCCAGCAGTTACTTCCAGGAGGGCGAGCAGTACTTC

v_call: TRBV2
clone_size: .
d_call: .
j_call: TRBJ2-3
cdr3_aa: CASIPGSGTDTQYF
cdr3_nt: TGTGCCAGCATTCCGGGATCTGGCACAGATACGCAGTATTTT

v_call: TRBV27
clone_size: .
d_call: TRBD2
j_call: TRBJ2-3
cdr3_aa: CASSALAGFTGDTQYF
cdr3_nt: TGTGCCAGCAGTGCGCTAGCGGGGTTTACTGGAGATACGCAGTATTTT

v_call: TRBV5-6
clone_size: .
d_call: .
j_call: TRBJ1-2
cdr3_aa: CASGPAGARGYTF
cdr3_nt: TGTGCCAGCGGCCCCGCGGGGGCGCGGGGCTACACCTTC

v_call: TRBV7-2
clone_size: few
d_call: .
j_call: TRBJ2-3
cdr3_aa: CASSLEGTDTQYF
cdr3_nt: TGTGCCAGCAGCTTAGAGGGCACAGATACGCAGTATTTT

v_call: TRBV5-1
clone_size: .
d_call: TRBD2
j_call: TRBJ2-5
cdr3_aa: CASSSAGGRETQYF
cdr3_nt: TGCGCCAGCAGCTCAGCGGGGGGGCGGGAGACCCAGTACTTC

v_call: TRBV12-5
clone_size: .
d_call: .
j_call: TRBJ1-5
cdr3_aa: CASGLDDRSQHF
cdr3_nt: TGTGCTAGTGGTTTGGATGACAGGTCCCAGCATTTT

v_call: TRBV2
clone_size: once
d_call: .
j_call: TRBJ1-5
cdr3_aa: CASIPGLGQPQHF
cdr3_nt: TGTGCCAGCATTCCGGGCTTAGGGCAGCCCCAGCATTTT

v_call: TRBV5-1
clone_size: .
d_call: .
j_call: TRBJ2-2
cdr3_aa: CASSTDSTANTGELFF
cdr3_nt: TGCGCCAGCAGCACGGACAGCACCGCGAACACCGGGGAGCTGTTTTTT

v_call: TRBV19
clone_size: .
d_call: TRBD1
j_call: TRBJ1-6
cdr3_aa: CASSTGTDNSPLHF
cdr3_nt: TGTGCCAGTAGTACCGGGACAGATAATTCACCCCTCCACTTT

v_call: TRBV4-3
clone_size: .
d_call: .
j_call: TRBJ2-3
cdr3_aa: CASSQDWSQPGTQYF
cdr3_nt: TGCGCCAGCAGCCAAGATTGGAGCCAGCCGGGGACGCAGTATTTT

v_call: TRBV6-6
clone_size: once
d_call: .
j_call: TRBJ2-7
cdr3_aa: CASRPLGGLTYEQYF
cdr3_nt: TGTGCCAGCAGACCGCTAGGCGGTTTGACCTACGAGCAGTACTTC

v_call: TRBV2
clone_size: .
d_call: .
j_call: TRBJ1-4
cdr3_aa: CASTGRRATNEKLFF
cdr3_nt: TGTGCCAGCACGGGACGGCGTGCAACTAATGAAAAACTGTTTTTT

v_call: TRBV7-9
clone_size: .
d_call: TRBD2
j_call: TRBJ2-2
cdr3_aa: CASSLASGAGGWNTGELFF
cdr3_nt: TGTGCCAGCAGCTTAGCGTCTGGAGCGGGGGGTTGGAACACCGGGGAGCTGTTTTTT

v_call: TRBV28
clone_size: .
d_call: .
j_call: TRBJ1-1
cdr3_aa: CASSQIQGRTEAFF
cdr3_nt: TGTGCCAGCAGCCAGATCCAGGGGAGGACTGAAGCTTTCTTT

v_call: TRBV20-1
clone_size: .
d_call: .
j_call: TRBJ1-1
cdr3_aa: CSGAGDTEAFF
cdr3_nt: TGCAGTGGGGCGGGGGACACTGAAGCTTTCTTT

v_call: TRBV15
clone_size: .
d_call: .
j_call: TRBJ1-3
cdr3_aa: CATSPRAGAGNTIYF
cdr3_nt: TGTGCCACCAGCCCCCGGGCGGGGGCTGGAAACACCATATATTTT

v_call: TRBV5-1
clone_size: .
d_call: .
j_call: TRBJ1-1
cdr3_aa: CASSLETGITEAFF
cdr3_nt: TGCGCCAGCAGCTTGGAAACCGGGATCACTGAAGCTTTCTTT

v_call: TRBV5-1
clone_size: .
d_call: .
j_call: TRBJ2-2
cdr3_aa: CASSPMGGYPLDSTGELFF
cdr3_nt: TGCGCCAGCAGCCCGATGGGCGGCTACCCTTTGGACAGCACCGGGGAGCTGTTTTTT

v_call: TRBV28
clone_size: .
d_call: TRBD2
j_call: TRBJ2-1
cdr3_aa: CASTGTSGSLRNEQFF
cdr3_nt: TGTGCCAGCACCGGGACTAGCGGGAGTCTCCGCAATGAGCAGTTCTTC

v_call: TRBV5-1
clone_size: few
d_call: TRBD2
j_call: TRBJ2-3
cdr3_aa: CASSLEGLAGGVGDTQYF
cdr3_nt: TGCGCCAGCAGCTTGGAGGGACTAGCGGGGGGCGTTGGAGATACGCAGTATTTT